Listed below are T cell receptor beta chains from one sample, sequenced in a study of cytomegalovirus exposure and HLA in healthy donors. The assay was immunoSEQ multiplex PCR, and TCRdb's table has in-frame clones only and misses some. The sample carries roughly 120,000 clones, around 76% recorded once. Sequences were obtained from PBMCs. These receptors came from a woman aged 55 to 70 in good health and CMV-seropositive. CDR3s include the opening cysteine and the closing phenylalanine or tryptophan. A D gene is named only where the DNA matches it firmly. The size entry is marked missing in some rows and otherwise reads once, few, many or a size class.

d_call: .; clone_size: .; v_call: TRBV18; j_call: TRBJ1-1; cdr3_aa: CASSLTGNTEAFF; cdr3_nt: TGTGCCAGCTCACTAACAGGGAACACTGAAGCTTTCTTT
d_call: TRBD2; clone_size: .; v_call: TRBV9; j_call: TRBJ2-7; cdr3_aa: CASSVGPSGEYEQYF; cdr3_nt: TGTGCCAGCAGCGTAGGCCCTAGCGGAGAATACGAGCAGTACTTC
d_call: TRBD2; clone_size: .; v_call: TRBV11-3; j_call: TRBJ2-1; cdr3_aa: CASSSGSGGGNEQFF; cdr3_nt: TGTGCCAGCAGCTCCGGTTCCGGGGGAGGGAATGAGCAGTTCTTC
d_call: TRBD1; clone_size: .; v_call: TRBV19; j_call: TRBJ1-6; cdr3_aa: CASRIGTGTYNSPLHF; cdr3_nt: TGTGCCAGTAGGATCGGGACAGGTACCTATAATTCACCCCTCCACTTT
d_call: .; clone_size: .; v_call: TRBV2; j_call: TRBJ1-2; cdr3_aa: CASSVSGYTF; cdr3_nt: TGTGCCAGCAGCGTGTCTGGCTACACCTTC
d_call: TRBD1; clone_size: .; v_call: TRBV6-6; j_call: TRBJ2-7; cdr3_aa: CASSYSQGAYEQYF; cdr3_nt: TGTGCCAGCAGTTACTCACAGGGGGCGTACGAGCAGTACTTC
d_call: .; clone_size: .; v_call: TRBV19; j_call: TRBJ2-3; cdr3_aa: CASSIGGRVPDTQYF; cdr3_nt: TGTGCCAGTAGTATTGGAGGGAGAGTCCCAGATACGCAGTATTTT
d_call: .; clone_size: once; v_call: TRBV27; j_call: TRBJ1-2; cdr3_aa: CASSPGGMGGYTF; cdr3_nt: TGTGCCAGCAGCCCCGGGGGTATGGGAGGCTACACCTTC
d_call: .; clone_size: once; v_call: TRBV2; j_call: TRBJ1-2; cdr3_aa: CASSAGVGYGYTF; cdr3_nt: TGTGCCAGCAGTGCAGGGGTAGGCTATGGCTACACCTTC
d_call: TRBD1; clone_size: .; v_call: TRBV9; j_call: TRBJ2-2; cdr3_aa: CASSIRQGAIGELFF; cdr3_nt: TGTGCCAGCAGCATTAGACAGGGGGCAATCGGGGAGCTGTTTTTT
d_call: TRBD2; clone_size: .; v_call: TRBV5-1; j_call: TRBJ2-5; cdr3_aa: CASSLVGLAGSETQYF; cdr3_nt: TGCGCCAGCAGCTTGGTGGGGCTAGCGGGGTCAGAGACCCAGTACTTC
d_call: .; clone_size: .; v_call: TRBV4-3; j_call: TRBJ2-2; cdr3_aa: CASSQQEGPTGELFF; cdr3_nt: TGCGCCAGCAGCCAACAGGAGGGCCCCACCGGGGAGCTGTTTTTT
d_call: .; clone_size: .; v_call: TRBV30; j_call: TRBJ1-6; cdr3_aa: CAWSVAGNSPLHF; cdr3_nt: TGTGCCTGGAGTGTTGCAGGGAATTCACCCCTCCACTTT
d_call: .; clone_size: .; v_call: TRBV27; j_call: TRBJ1-2; cdr3_aa: CASSPRPSYGYTF; cdr3_nt: TGTGCCAGCAGTCCGCGGCCGTCCTATGGCTACACCTTC
d_call: TRBD1; clone_size: .; v_call: TRBV19; j_call: TRBJ1-4; cdr3_aa: CASAPRTGEKLFF; cdr3_nt: TGTGCCAGTGCTCCTAGGACAGGAGAAAAACTGTTTTTT
d_call: .; clone_size: .; v_call: TRBV9; j_call: TRBJ2-3; cdr3_aa: CASSQGAGATDTQYF; cdr3_nt: TGTGCCAGCAGCCAAGGGGCAGGAGCTACAGATACGCAGTATTTT
d_call: TRBD2; clone_size: .; v_call: TRBV2; j_call: TRBJ2-7; cdr3_aa: CASQKRETTVEEQYF; cdr3_nt: TGTGCCAGTCAGAAGCGGGAAACGACTGTGGAAGAGCAGTACTTC
d_call: .; clone_size: .; v_call: TRBV5-5; j_call: TRBJ1-2; cdr3_aa: CASSFSGYGYTF; cdr3_nt: TGTGCCAGCAGCTTTTCGGGATATGGCTACACCTTC
d_call: .; clone_size: .; v_call: TRBV5-1; j_call: TRBJ2-7; cdr3_aa: CASSLASSEQYF; cdr3_nt: TGCGCCAGCAGCTTGGCTTCCTCCGAGCAGTACTTC
d_call: .; clone_size: .; v_call: TRBV9; j_call: TRBJ1-2; cdr3_aa: CASSAGYGYTF; cdr3_nt: TGTGCCAGCAGCGCGGGTTATGGCTACACCTTC
d_call: TRBD1; clone_size: .; v_call: TRBV13; j_call: TRBJ1-2; cdr3_aa: CASSLSSGGSGYTF; cdr3_nt: TGTGCCAGCAGCTTATCTTCAGGGGGCTCTGGCTACACCTTC
d_call: .; clone_size: .; v_call: TRBV2; j_call: TRBJ1-2; cdr3_aa: CASSGQENNYGYTF; cdr3_nt: TGTGCCAGCAGTGGACAGGAAAACAACTATGGCTACACCTTC
d_call: .; clone_size: .; v_call: TRBV21-1; j_call: TRBJ2-7; cdr3_aa: CASSNVQSCYEQYF; cdr3_nt: TGTGCCAGCAGCAATGTGCAGTCGTGCTACGAGCAGTACTTC
d_call: TRBD2; clone_size: .; v_call: TRBV5-1; j_call: TRBJ2-3; cdr3_aa: CASSRWGGLAENTDTQYF; cdr3_nt: TGCGCCAGCAGCCGATGGGGCGGACTAGCGGAAAACACAGATACGCAGTATTTT
d_call: .; clone_size: .; v_call: TRBV6-5; j_call: TRBJ1-2; cdr3_aa: CASSYSAGRGNYGYTF; cdr3_nt: TGTGCCAGCAGTTACTCGGCCGGCAGGGGAAACTATGGCTACACCTTC
d_call: .; clone_size: .; v_call: TRBV11-2; j_call: TRBJ1-4; cdr3_aa: CASSFIVGRGYYEKLFF; cdr3_nt: TGTGCCAGCAGCTTCATTGTAGGGAGAGGGTACTATGAAAAACTGTTTTTT
d_call: TRBD1; clone_size: .; v_call: TRBV7-2; j_call: TRBJ2-1; cdr3_aa: CASRGQRSYNEQFF; cdr3_nt: TGTGCCAGCAGGGGACAGCGGTCCTACAATGAGCAGTTCTTC
d_call: .; clone_size: .; v_call: TRBV2; j_call: TRBJ2-5; cdr3_aa: CASSGQTKQETQYF; cdr3_nt: TGTGCCAGCAGCGGACAGACCAAACAAGAGACCCAGTACTTC
d_call: .; clone_size: .; v_call: TRBV7-9; j_call: TRBJ2-7; cdr3_aa: CASSLPRYSYEQYF; cdr3_nt: TGTGCCAGCAGCTTACCCAGGTACTCCTACGAGCAGTACTTC
d_call: .; clone_size: .; v_call: TRBV7-3; j_call: TRBJ2-2; cdr3_aa: CASSNAPDTGELFF; cdr3_nt: TGTGCCAGCAGCAATGCGCCGGACACCGGGGAGCTGTTTTTT
d_call: TRBD1; clone_size: .; v_call: TRBV30; j_call: TRBJ1-6; cdr3_aa: CAFNRRQGSSPLHF; cdr3_nt: TGTGCCTTTAATCGCAGACAGGGTAGTTCACCCCTCCACTTT
d_call: TRBD1; clone_size: .; v_call: TRBV5-4; j_call: TRBJ2-4; cdr3_aa: CASSWGQGGTKNIQYF; cdr3_nt: TGTGCCAGCAGCTGGGGACAGGGAGGAACCAAAAACATTCAGTACTTC
d_call: TRBD1; clone_size: .; v_call: TRBV4-2; j_call: TRBJ1-2; cdr3_aa: CASSSGQVDNLYGYTF; cdr3_nt: TGTGCCAGCAGCTCTGGACAGGTGGACAACCTCTATGGCTACACCTTC
d_call: .; clone_size: .; v_call: TRBV4-2; j_call: TRBJ1-5; cdr3_aa: CASSQDQVPNQPQHF; cdr3_nt: TGTGCCAGCAGCCAAGACCAGGTCCCCAATCAGCCCCAGCATTTT
d_call: .; clone_size: .; v_call: TRBV30; j_call: TRBJ1-6; cdr3_aa: CAWTTQGSYNSPLHF; cdr3_nt: TGTGCCTGGACCACTCAGGGCTCGTATAATTCACCCCTCCACTTT
d_call: .; clone_size: .; v_call: TRBV7-9; j_call: TRBJ1-1; cdr3_aa: CASSLQENTEAFF; cdr3_nt: TGTGCCAGCAGTTTGCAGGAGAACACTGAAGCTTTCTTT
d_call: .; clone_size: once; v_call: TRBV7-2; j_call: TRBJ1-1; cdr3_aa: CASSLTVNLNTEAFF; cdr3_nt: TGTGCCAGCAGCTTGACAGTTAACTTGAACACTGAAGCTTTCTTT
d_call: TRBD1; clone_size: .; v_call: TRBV7-8; j_call: TRBJ2-2; cdr3_aa: CASSSRDRGYTGELFF; cdr3_nt: TGTGCCAGCAGCTCCCGGGACAGGGGGTACACCGGGGAGCTGTTTTTT
d_call: TRBD1; clone_size: few; v_call: TRBV19; j_call: TRBJ1-2; cdr3_aa: CASSTDRGLGGYTF; cdr3_nt: TGTGCCAGTAGCACAGACAGGGGGCTGGGTGGCTACACCTTC
d_call: TRBD1; clone_size: .; v_call: TRBV6-5; j_call: TRBJ1-5; cdr3_aa: CASSSDRGSNQLQHF; cdr3_nt: TGTGCCAGCAGTTCGGACAGGGGTAGCAATCAGCTCCAGCATTTT
d_call: TRBD1; clone_size: .; v_call: TRBV19; j_call: TRBJ1-1; cdr3_aa: CASSFGQVNTEAFF; cdr3_nt: TGTGCCAGTAGTTTCGGACAGGTCAACACTGAAGCTTTCTTT